What follows are 30 T cell receptor beta chains derived from one specimen sequenced in a study of OX40 agonist ivuxolimab in advanced cancers. The library was generated by the immunoSEQ multiplex PCR assay. This immuneACCESS table, as held by TCRdb, lists in-frame sequences with V and J called but not all clones. Of the missing ones, under half trace to an unresolved V gene in checked studies; the others have no known cause. Across this sample there are some 40,000 clones, with around 89% seen only once. The ten largest clones represent 0.5% to 0.6% of the sample. The sample consisted of CD4+ or CD8+ T cells sorted from blood, taken in a trial of the OX40 agonist ivuxolimab. These receptors came from an adult with an advanced solid tumor such as melanoma, head and neck, liver or kidney cancer.

The chain is built from TRBV5-1 and TRBJ1-2; unclear D gene. Germline V CDR1 and CDR2: SGHRS, YFSETQ. The CDR3 has 16 amino acids. V gave up 0 bases and J gave up 8 bases, with 20 bases separating them. CDR3: CASSLGFLGSRGGYTF. In nucleotides, the CDR3 is TGCGCCAGCAGCTTGGGTTTTCTGGGCTCTCGAGGAGGCTACACCTTC.

The chain recombines TRBV2 with TRBJ1-1; TRBD1 is a possible D gene (5 bases). Germline V gene data show CDR1 as SNHLY and CDR2 as FYNNEI. Trimming removed 2 bases at V and 0 bases at J, with 10 bases between. The CDR3 is made up of 15 amino acids. CDR3 in amino acids: CASSELGQMNTEAFF. The CDR3 region has the DNA TGTGCCAGCAGTGAATTGGGGCAGATGAACACTGAAGCTTTCTTT.

The chain is built from TRBV19 and TRBJ1-5; D not resolved. Germline CDR1 LNHDA, CDR2 SQIVND (reference sequence). The CDR3 is 14 amino acids. V lost 2 bases, J lost 4 bases, and 9 bases lay in between. The CDR3 DNA follows: TGTGCCAGTAGTATAACGGGCCAAAATCAGCCCCAGCATTTT. Its translation: CASSITGQNQPQHF.

In DNA form, the CDR3 reads TGTGCCAGCAGAAAATACCCCGTGGAGGGGGAGCTGTTTTTT. Residues: CASRKYPVEGELFF. The rearrangement joins TRBV7-2 to TRBJ2-2; D gene unclear. From germline, CDR1 is SGHTA and CDR2 FQGNSA. The ends were cut back, 6 bases at V and 8 bases at J, with 16 bases in the middle. This CDR3 has 14 residues.

The chain links TRBV5-1 to TRBJ1-1; 11 bases align to TRBD1. V lost 6 bases, J lost 5 bases, and 9 bases stayed unmatched. This CDR3 is built from 15 residues. Germline-derived CDR1 and CDR2 are SGHRS and YFSETQ. The CDR3 spells CASTLGQGARTEAFF. In DNA, the CDR3 is TGCGCCAGCACCTTAGGACAGGGGGCGCGGACTGAAGCTTTCTTT.

The CDR3 region has the DNA TGCAGTGTTGGGGGGAACACTGAAGCTTTCTTT. Amino acid sequence: CSVGGNTEAFF. The gene calls are TRBV20-1 and TRBJ1-1; perhaps TRBD1 as D (5 bases). The V and J ends lost 7 bases and 1 base respectively, with 7 bases between them. The length of the CDR3 is 11 residues. Germline-derived CDR1 and CDR2 are DFQATT and SNEGSKA (reference sequence).

This chain joins TRBV7-8 and TRBJ1-4; D remains ambiguous. V lost 5 bases and J lost 2, with 9 bases in between. CDR1 SGHVS and CDR2 FQNEAQ come from the germline V gene. The CDR3 length is 14 residues. CDR3 in amino acids: CASSPSTTNEKLFF. The CDR3 DNA is TGTGCCAGCAGCCCCAGCACCACTAATGAAAAACTGTTTTTT.

The table lists this clone with a count of one. The chain uses TRBV5-1 and TRBJ2-2; 8 nucleotides align to TRBD1. This CDR3 has 14 residues. V lost 9 bases and J lost 1; bases outside the gene matches: 5. Germline V gene lookup returns CDR1 SGHRS and CDR2 YFSETQ. The CDR3 region is CATSGTGNTGELFF. CDR3 nucleotide sequence: TGCGCCACCTCCGGGACAGGGAACACCGGGGAGCTGTTTTTT. Together with reference TRBV5-1 and TRBJ2-2, the CDR3 gives the full variable domain: KAGVTQTPRYLIKTRGQQVTLSCSPISGHRSVSWYQQTPGQGLQFLFEYFSETQRNKGNFPGRFSGRQFSNSRSEMNVSTLELGDSALYLCATSGTGNTGELFFGEGSRLTVL.

The J gene is TRBJ2-7, the V gene TRBV13; unclear D gene. CDR1 and CDR2 (germline): PRHDT, FYEKMQ (reference sequence). The CDR3 loop spans 12 amino acids. V was clipped by 5 bases and J by 3 bases, with 8 bases between them. CDR3 coding DNA: TGTGCCAGCAGCGGCCCGGGCTACGAGCAGTACTTC. Residues: CASSGPGYEQYF.

This clone was seen a single time. V usage is TRBV4-2 and J usage is TRBJ1-3; D is uncertain. V was clipped by 0 bases and J by 1 base, with 16 bases between them. The length of the CDR3 is 18 residues. Germline loops: CDR1 LGHNA, CDR2 YNFKEQ. The CDR3 protein is CASSQDVGSSPSGNTIYF. DNA for the CDR3: TGTGCCAGCAGCCAAGATGTGGGGAGTTCCCCTTCTGGAAACACCATATATTTT.

The V gene is TRBV6-5, the J gene TRBJ1-1; D ambiguous. CDR1 and CDR2 from the germline V gene are MNHEY and SVGAGI. This CDR3 spans 14 amino acids. V was cut by 5 bases and J by 1 base, with 11 bases left in between. CDR3 nucleotide sequence: TGTGCCAGCAGTCGGACGGGAACGAACACTGAAGCTTTCTTT. Translating gives CASSRTGTNTEAFF.

The J gene is TRBJ1-6, the V gene TRBV10-2; D remains unclear. The germline V and J ends were trimmed by 6 bases and 7 bases, with 13 bases remaining between them. The CDR3 runs to 14 residues. CDR1 WSHSY and CDR2 SAAADI come from the germline V gene. CDR3 DNA sequence: TGCGCCAGCAGGGAGGGAGCGGACAATTCACCCCTCCACTTT. Translating gives CASREGADNSPLHF.

The CDR3 bases are TGTGCCAGCAGCTTGGAAGGTCAGCCCCAGCATTTT. It specifies CASSLEGQPQHF. This chain joins TRBV5-4 and TRBJ1-5; D is unclear. This CDR3 is 12 amino acids long. The germline V gene has CDR1 SGHNT and CDR2 YYREEE (reference sequence). Trimming cost V 0 bases and J 6 bases, with 4 bases left between them.

This sequence joins TRBV19 and TRBJ1-5; 7 positions match TRBD1. The CDR3 contains 15 residues. J gave up 5 bases and V 4 bases, and 8 bases lay outside the gene matches. Germline CDR1 is LNHDA and CDR2 is SQIVND (reference sequence). For the CDR3, the DNA is TGTGCCAGTAGTAAAGGGACAGCCTCATATCAGCCCCAGCATTTT. Residues: CASSKGTASYQPQHF. Using reference TRBV19 and TRBJ1-5 for the parts outside the CDR3, the full variable domain is DGGITQSPKYLFRKEGQNVTLSCEQNLNHDAMYWYRQDPGQGLRLIYYSQIVNDFQKGDIAEGYSVSREKKESFPLTVTSAQKNPTAFYLCASSKGTASYQPQHFGDGTRLSIL.

The CDR3 reads CASSLFSGGNTGELFF. The CDR3, as DNA: TGTGCCAGCAGCTTATTTAGTGGGGGGAACACCGGGGAGCTGTTTTTT. The chain couples TRBV7-2 to TRBJ2-2; D possibly uses TRBD1 or TRBD2 (5 bases each). CDR1 SGHTA and CDR2 FQGNSA come from the germline V gene. CDR3 length: 16 amino acids. Trimming cost V 2 bases and J 1 base, with 11 bases left between them.

This clone occurred a few times. The chain uses TRBV6-6 and TRBJ1-1; the D is unclear. V lost 5 bases to trimming and J lost 0 bases, with 13 bases between them. This CDR3 is 15 amino acids long. Germline loops: CDR1 MNHNY, CDR2 SVGAGI (reference sequence). CDR3 sequence (DNA): TGTGCCAGCAGTCCCCGCGGGGATATGAACACTGAAGCTTTCTTT. Its translation is CASSPRGDMNTEAFF.

This clone was seen only a few times. J is TRBJ2-1 and V is TRBV18, with a weak D call TRBD1 (6 bases). Trimming shortened V by 4 bases and J by 7 bases, and 8 bases separated the two germline ends. The CDR3 spans 12 residues. Germline loops: CDR1 KGHSH, CDR2 LQKENI. This CDR3 reads CASSQQGNEQFF. DNA of the CDR3: TGTGCCAGCTCACAACAGGGAAATGAGCAGTTCTTC.

The chain has TRBV9 and TRBJ2-7, with D unresolved. The CDR3 is 12 amino acids. Germline V lookup: CDR1 SGDLS, CDR2 YYNGEE. V was clipped by 0 bases and J by 5 bases, with 6 bases between them. The CDR3 DNA is TGTGCCAGCAGCGTAGACCCGGACGAGCAGTACTTC. Translation gives CASSVDPDEQYF. The full variable domain, rest sourced from reference TRBV9 and TRBJ2-7, is DSGVTQTPKHLITATGQRVTLRCSPRSGDLSVYWYQQSLDQGLQFLIQYYNGEERAKGNILERFSAQQFPDLHSELNLSSLELGDSALYFCASSVDPDEQYFGPGTRLTVT.

The chain combines TRBV27 with TRBJ1-4; D not certain. The ends were cut back, 7 bases at V and 5 bases at J, with 11 bases in the middle. This CDR3 region has 13 residues. Per germline, CDR1 MNHEY and CDR2 SMNVEV (reference sequence). The CDR3 coding sequence is TGTGCCAGCACCCGTTCCCCCAATGAAAAACTGTTTTTT. It encodes CASTRSPNEKLFF. Combining the CDR3 with reference TRBV27 and TRBJ1-4 gives the whole variable domain EAQVTQNPRYLITVTGKKLTVTCSQNMNHEYMSWYRQDPGLGLRQIYYSMNVEVTDKGDVPEGYKVSRKEKRNFPLILESPSPNQTSLYFCASTRSPNEKLFFGSGTQLSVL.

The chain carries TRBV11-2 and TRBJ1-1; possibly TRBD1 for D (5 bases). Trimming removed 2 bases from V and 6 bases from J, with 22 bases in between. This CDR3 comprises 17 residues. Germline-derived CDR1 and CDR2 are SGHAT and FQNNGV. The CDR3 reads CASSLLWGGDGGPEAFF. The CDR3 nucleotides are TGTGCCAGCAGCTTATTATGGGGGGGGGACGGCGGTCCTGAAGCTTTCTTT. Full variable domain (remainder filled in from reference TRBV11-2 and TRBJ1-1): EAGVAQSPRYKIIEKRQSVAFWCNPISGHATLYWYQQILGQGPKLLIQFQNNGVVDDSQLPKDRFSAERLKGVDSTLKIQPAKLEDSAVYLCASSLLWGGDGGPEAFFGQGTRLTVV.

This chain uses TRBV6-1 with TRBJ1-5; the match to TRBD1 covers 9 bases. CDR3 size: 17 residues. From germline, CDR1 is MNHNS and CDR2 SASEGT. V lost 3 bases, J lost 3 bases, and 9 bases stayed unmatched. DNA for the CDR3: TGTGCCAGCAGTGATGGAGGGGACAGGGTAATCAATCAGCCCCAGCATTTT. It is translated as CASSDGGDRVINQPQHF.

V is TRBV7-2 and J is TRBJ2-5; 9 nucleotides agree with TRBD1. In germline, CDR1 is SGHTA, CDR2 FQGNSA. The CDR3 length is 17 residues. The V gene end was trimmed by 5 bases and the J gene end by 5 bases; junction bases not matched to a gene: 15. CDR3 nucleotides: TGTGCCAGCAGCAAACACTTTCGGGACAGGGCTCGGGAGACCCAGTACTTC. This sequence encodes CASSKHFRDRARETQYF.

V gene TRBV11-2 combines with J gene TRBJ2-3, with TRBD2 as a possible D gene (7 bases). Germline assignment: CDR1 SGHAT and CDR2 FQNNGV. Trimming removed 5 bases at V and 4 bases at J, with 19 bases between. The CDR3 length is 16 residues. CDR3 nucleotides: TGTGCCAGCAGCCTTTCGCGTAGGGGGGGCTCAGATACGCAGTATTTT. Its translation is CASSLSRRGGSDTQYF.

This rearrangement joins TRBV6-1 to TRBJ2-5; TRBD2 matches at 7 bases. V was clipped by 9 bases and J by 2 bases; unmatched bases: 6. This CDR3 is built from 13 residues. Germline V gives CDR1 MNHNS, CDR2 SASEGT. The CDR3 is CASSWGGQETQYF. The CDR3 nucleotides are TGTGCCAGTTCCTGGGGGGGGCAAGAGACCCAGTACTTC.

V is TRBV28 and J is TRBJ2-2, with TRBD2 matching over 11 bases. The CDR3 contains 17 residues. Germline V gene data show CDR1 as MDHEN and CDR2 as SYDVKM. V lost 4 bases to trimming and J lost 5 bases; unmatched junction nucleotides: 9. CDR3 sequence reads: CASSSFSSGGTTGELFF. The CDR3 DNA follows: TGTGCCAGCAGTTCATTCTCTAGCGGGGGGACGACCGGGGAGCTGTTTTTT.

CDR3 in amino acids: CASSLGLPTGELFF. The CDR3 coding sequence is TGTGCCAGCAGCTTGGGGCTTCCCACCGGGGAGCTGTTTTTT. The genes are TRBV5-8 and TRBJ2-2; D call uncertain. Deletions cut 0 bases from V and 4 bases from J, with 7 bases between. CDR3 length: 14 amino acids. CDR1 and CDR2 from the germline V gene are SGHTS and YDEGEE.

The J gene is TRBJ1-1, the V gene TRBV9, with TRBD1 matching 11 bases. CDR1 is SGDLS and CDR2 is YYNGEE in the germline V gene. The CDR3 length is 16 residues. V trimming: 3 bases; J trimming: 1 base; junction bases outside the gene matches: 5. The CDR3 region has the DNA TGTGCCAGCAGCGCCTGGGACAGGGGGGGGAACACTGAAGCTTTCTTT. It yields the protein CASSAWDRGGNTEAFF.

This chain links TRBV25-1 with TRBJ1-3; 8 nucleotides align to TRBD1. The junction had 2 bases not matched to a gene; V was cut back by 1 base and J by 6 bases. This CDR3 spans 14 amino acids. The germline CDR1 and CDR2 sequences are MGHDK and SYGVNS. CDR3 coding DNA: TGTGCCAGCAGTGAATGGCAGGGGGCAAACACCATATATTTT. It specifies CASSEWQGANTIYF.

The genes are TRBV7-9 and TRBJ2-7; 9 nucleotides match TRBD1. The J segment lost 3 bases and the V segment lost 4 bases, leaving 4 bases of the junction unmatched. The CDR3 runs to 14 residues. Germline V gene lookup returns CDR1 SEHNR and CDR2 FQNEAQ (reference sequence). CDR3 coding DNA: TGTGCCAGCAGCTACCGGGACAGGGACTACGAGCAGTACTTC. Its translation is CASSYRDRDYEQYF.

The genes are TRBV5-1 and TRBJ2-5; D unclear. The germline CDR1 and CDR2 sequences are SGHRS and YFSETQ. The CDR3 sequence is 14 residues long. Between the trimmed V and J ends, which lost 0 bases and 5 bases, there was a span of 11 bases. The DNA for the CDR3 is TGCGCCAGCAGCTTGGGTAGTAGTACGGAGACCCAGTACTTC. It translates to CASSLGSSTETQYF.